This T cell receptor beta chain was identified in a study of blood T cell repertoires in COVID-19. Study at large: Samples representing acute and convalescent COVID-19 were sourced from the United States, Italy and Spain. T cells, B-cell-depleted T cells, or PBMCs supplied cDNA or gDNA.

Germline V gene data show CDR1 as SGDLS and CDR2 as YYNGEE. The CDR3 extends over 17 amino acids. V was trimmed by 0 bases and J by 1 base, leaving 15 bases between them. The sample holds a few counts of this clone. Seattle researchers signed up patients amid active infection and tracked them longitudinally. Per the original data handling: Amplified reference gene primers provided the basis for estimating nucleated cell counts. Only in-frame clones appear in the TCRdb table, and some are missing; sequencing was by immunoSEQ multiplex PCR. V and J calls and clone size follow that table, whereas D and trimming were derived from the DNA. The sample comprises roughly 120,000 clones, roughly four fifths of which are singletons, and over 5.5% rests with the top ten.

This TCR was sampled from an elderly man with COVID-19, enrolled during active disease. The chain joins TRBV9 to TRBJ2-3, with D maybe TRBD2 (6 bases). The sequenced material came from peripheral blood. CDR3 in amino acids: CASSVGWEAARTDTQYF. DNA of the CDR3: TGTGCCAGCAGCGTAGGTTGGGAGGCGGCCCGCACAGATACGCAGTATTTT.